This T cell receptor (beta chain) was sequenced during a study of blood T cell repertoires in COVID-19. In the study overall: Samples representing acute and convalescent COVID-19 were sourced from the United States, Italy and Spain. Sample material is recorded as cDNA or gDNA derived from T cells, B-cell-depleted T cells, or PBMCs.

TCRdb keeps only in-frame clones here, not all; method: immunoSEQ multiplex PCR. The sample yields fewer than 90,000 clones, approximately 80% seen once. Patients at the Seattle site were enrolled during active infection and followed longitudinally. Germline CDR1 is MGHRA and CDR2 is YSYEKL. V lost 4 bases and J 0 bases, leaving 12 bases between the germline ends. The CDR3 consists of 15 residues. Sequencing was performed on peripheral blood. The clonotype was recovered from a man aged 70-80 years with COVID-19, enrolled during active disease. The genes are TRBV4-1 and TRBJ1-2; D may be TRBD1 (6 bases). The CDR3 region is CASSPQQGTNYGYTF. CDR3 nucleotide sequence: TGCGCCAGCAGCCCCCAGCAGGGGACTAACTATGGCTACACCTTC.